The 21 T cell receptor beta chains presented below share a single source sample, sequenced in a study of blood T cells in healthy people across ages. Using a J-beta primer mix together with a sample-barcoded 5' primer, a second PCR was run for roughly 7 to 12 cycles. Using its own MiXCR run on the 5' RACE reads, TCRdb lists one record per CDR3 protein. Of 1,100,000 or so distinct CDR3 sequences listed, around 45% are singletons. The sequenced sample was blood. The origin of the receptors is a woman between 55 and 75 years old in good health.

This rearrangement joins TRBV27 to TRBJ2-1; D may be TRBD2 (5 bases). V was trimmed by 3 bases and J by 9 bases, leaving 12 bases between them. The length of the CDR3 is 13 residues. The germline V gene has CDR1 MNHEY and CDR2 SMNVEV (reference sequence). The CDR3 DNA reads TGTGCCAGCAGTTTTCGGGGTACCGGTGAGCAGTTCTTC. It encodes CASSFRGTGEQFF.

The chain carries TRBV5-5 and TRBJ2-1; D is perhaps TRBD2 (5 bases). The germline V and J ends were trimmed by 1 base and 0 bases, with 11 bases remaining between them. The CDR3 is 16 residues long. Germline CDR1 reads SGHKS; CDR2 reads YYEKEE (reference sequence). The CDR3 bases are TGTGCCAGCAGCTTGACAGCGGCCGCCTCCTACAATGAGCAGTTCTTC. Residues: CASSLTAAASYNEQFF.

This clonotype was counted at least ten times. The V and J genes are TRBV29-1 and TRBJ2-3; D may be TRBD1 (6 bases). Germline V gene lookup returns CDR1 SQVTM and CDR2 ANQGSEA. Trimming took off 5 bases at V and 5 bases at J, with 17 bases between the two ends. The CDR3 runs to 14 residues. The CDR3: CSVMDWQGQDTQYF. CDR3 DNA sequence: TGCAGCGTTATGGATTGGCAGGGGCAAGATACGCAGTATTTT.

This clonotype has only a few counts. The genes are TRBV11-2 and TRBJ2-7; possibly TRBD1 or TRBD2 for D (5 bases each). The germline CDR1 and CDR2 sequences are SGHAT and FQNNGV. This CDR3 is built from 15 residues. V shed 10 bases and J shed 4 bases, with 23 bases lying between them. CDR3 region: CATKPGASSSYEQYF. The CDR3 DNA sequence: TGTGCCACCAAGCCCGGGGCTAGCAGTTCATACGAGCAGTACTTC.

This clonotype showed up just once. The rearrangement uses TRBV7-9 and TRBJ2-1; D is unresolved. V was cut by 7 bases and J by 4 bases, with 17 bases left in between. The CDR3 spans 15 residues. Germline CDR1 reads SEHNR; CDR2 reads FQNEAQ (reference sequence). The CDR3 loop reads CASTPAGDHYNEQFF. The CDR3 DNA reads TGTGCCAGCACCCCCGCTGGGGATCATTACAATGAGCAGTTCTTC.

Worth noting for this clonotype: Germline is not matched at one junction end, which may reflect a read error. This chain joins TRBV5-1 and TRBJ2-1; TRBD1 matches 7 bases. The CDR3 totals 15 residues. The germline CDR1 and CDR2 sequences are SGHRS and YFSETQ. The CDR3 DNA is TGCGCCTGCAGCTCGCCGAGACAGGGCCTGGGTGGGCAGTTCTTC. Translated, it gives CACSSPRQGLGGQFF.

This clonotype was seen only a few times. V is TRBV6-1 and J is TRBJ2-4; D might be TRBD2 (5 bases). The J call is in doubt because the DNA end fits TRBJ2-5 better. Germline lookup yields CDR1 MNHNS and CDR2 SASEGT. The CDR3 is made up of 14 amino acids. The CDR3 sequence is CASSKLVSKETQYF. CDR3 coding DNA: TGTGCCAGCAGCAAACTAGTATCCAAGGAGACCCAGTACTTC.

This clonotype was counted between two and nine times. The V gene is TRBV5-1, the J gene TRBJ1-2, with D unresolved. Germline lookup yields CDR1 SGHRS and CDR2 YFSETQ. The V end lost 5 bases, the J end lost 6 bases, and 11 bases lay between the germline ends. CDR3 length: 12 residues. CDR3 sequence (DNA): TGCGCCAGCAGAACCGGGCCTAATGGCTACACCTTC. Translating it yields CASRTGPNGYTF.

The chain uses TRBV7-2 and TRBJ1-2; a weak D match, TRBD1 (5 bases). The CDR3 has 14 amino acids. The germline gives CDR1 SGHTA, CDR2 FQGNSA. The V end was cut by 4 bases, the J end by 5 bases, with 14 bases between. The CDR3: CASSYRPLGYGYTF. CDR3 DNA: TGTGCCAGCAGCTACAGGCCGCTGGGGTATGGCTACACCTTC.

This chain uses TRBV28 with TRBJ1-4; tentative D call: TRBD1 (5 bases). V gave up 5 bases and J gave up 7 bases, with 17 bases separating them. CDR1 is MDHEN, CDR2 SYDVKM, per germline. The CDR3 contains 15 residues. CDR3 amino acids: CASSPWGTGVEKLFF. In nucleotides, the CDR3 is TGTGCCAGCAGTCCTTGGGGCACCGGTGTTGAAAAACTGTTTTTT.

This clonotype was seen just once. The chain has TRBV20-1 and TRBJ2-4; the D is unclear. The end of the DNA is better explained by TRBJ2-7, so the J call may be wrong. The CDR3 spans 14 residues. Per the germline V gene, CDR1 is DFQATT and CDR2 is SNEGSKA (reference sequence). The CDR3 region is CSATGGALPYEQYF. In nucleotides, the CDR3 is TGCAGTGCTACAGGCGGTGCACTTCCCTACGAGCAGTACTTC.

V usage is TRBV6-5 and J usage is TRBJ2-7, with D perhaps matching TRBD1 (5 bases). With 5 bases removed from V and 3 bases from J, the gap between germline ends came to 14 bases. The length of the CDR3 is 14 residues. Germline V gives CDR1 MNHEY, CDR2 SVGAGI. The chain's CDR3 is CASSDGAGNYEQYF. The CDR3 bases are TGTGCCAGCAGTGATGGGGCAGGGAACTACGAGCAGTACTTC.

This clonotype was detected a few times. The chain combines TRBV3-1 with TRBJ2-7; tentatively, D is TRBD1 or TRBD2 (6 bases each). Germline values: CDR1 LGHDT, CDR2 YNNKEL (reference sequence). This CDR3 is 17 amino acids long. Trimming took 2 bases from V and 0 from J, leaving 17 bases between them. CDR3 sequence reads: CASSQFWRDKSSYEQYF. As DNA, the CDR3 is TGTGCCAGCAGCCAATTTTGGAGGGACAAAAGCTCCTACGAGCAGTACTTC.

This chain uses TRBV11-2 with TRBJ1-4; D is unresolved. CDR1 is SGHAT and CDR2 is FQNNGV in the germline V gene. Trimming took 3 bases from V and 8 from J, leaving 7 bases between them. This CDR3 is built from 12 residues. The CDR3 DNA is TGTGCCAGCAGCTTGCAGGCGGAAAAACTGTTTTTT. Translating it yields CASSLQAEKLFF.

V usage is TRBV6-5 and J usage is TRBJ2-5, with TRBD1 as a possible D gene (6 bases). The J call is in doubt because the DNA end fits TRBJ2-7 better. Germline V CDR1 and CDR2: MNHEY, SVGAGI. The length of the CDR3 is 15 residues. The CDR3 is CASSYYPRGDYEQYF. The CDR3 nucleotides are TGTGCCAGCAGTTACTATCCCAGGGGTGACTACGAGCAGTACTTC.

V usage is TRBV9 and J usage is TRBJ2-1, with 10 bases matching TRBD2. The DNA end favors TRBJ2-7, so the J call may be wrong. Germline lookup yields CDR1 SGDLS and CDR2 YYNGEE. This CDR3 has 14 residues. The CDR3 reads CASSVVAGGREQYF. The CDR3 nucleotides are TGTGCCAGCAGCGTAGTAGCGGGAGGACGAGAGCAGTACTTC.

The gene calls are TRBV6-5 and TRBJ1-4; D is perhaps TRBD1 (6 bases). Germline loops: CDR1 MNHEY, CDR2 SVGAGI. Trimming left V 4 bases short and J 5 bases short, with 11 bases between. This CDR3 is built from 14 residues. This CDR3 reads CASSFLGQNEKLFF. DNA for the CDR3: TGTGCCAGCAGTTTCCTCGGACAGAATGAAAAACTGTTTTTT.

This clonotype was detected a few times. CDR3 bases: TGTGCCAGCCCCCCAGCCCACAGGGGAACGGGGCAAGAGACCCAGTACTTC. Its translation: CASPPAHRGTGQETQYF. This rearrangement joins TRBV12-3 or TRBV12-4 to TRBJ2-5; 7 positions match TRBD1. The trim removed 8 bases at V and 2 bases at J, leaving 17 bases unmatched. The CDR3 extends over 17 amino acids.

The rearrangement uses TRBV5-1 and TRBJ1-2; no reliable D call. This CDR3 has 15 amino acids. Per the germline V gene, CDR1 is SGHRS and CDR2 is YFSETQ. V was pared by 0 bases and J by 0 bases, with 9 bases between. Written as DNA, the CDR3 is TGCGCCAGCAGCTTGGACCTACAGCCTAACTATGGCTACACCTTC. As protein: CASSLDLQPNYGYTF.

The chain has TRBV7-8 and TRBJ2-3; 9 bases line up with TRBD1. The CDR3 extends over 15 amino acids. The V segment lost 7 bases and the J segment 0 bases; nucleotides outside the gene matches: 5. The V gene's germline CDR1 is SGHVS and CDR2 FQNEAQ. In DNA form, the CDR3 reads TGTGCCAGCAAACGGGACAGGGATAGCACAGATACGCAGTATTTT. Protein sequence: CASKRDRDSTDTQYF.

This rearrangement joins TRBV9 to TRBJ2-1; D remains ambiguous. Trimming shortened V by 4 bases and J by 8 bases, and 13 bases separated the two germline ends. The V gene's germline CDR1 is SGDLS and CDR2 YYNGEE. The CDR3 is made up of 13 amino acids. Here the CDR3 DNA reads TGTGCCAGCAGCCAGGACCTACCCGATGAGCAGTTCTTC. It encodes CASSQDLPDEQFF.